These 9 T cell receptor beta chains were all obtained from the same sample, sequenced in a study of T-cell reconstitution after alpha-beta-depleted transplantation in children. It was with unique molecular identifiers that the TCRbeta library was prepared. TCRdb independently ran MiXCR on the PCR reads; one entry per CDR3 protein. The profile shows tens of thousands of distinct CDR3 sequences, approximately 43% of them singletons. Sequenced here: PBMCs, mostly from graft donor cells, sampled 360 days after TCRalphabeta/CD19-depleted stem cell transplant. The receptors derive from a male patient under 18 who had a stem cell transplant for acute lymphoblastic leukemia, so the T cells may come from the graft donor.

This chain connects TRBV20-1 to TRBJ2-3; the match to TRBD2 covers 13 bases. The trim removed 5 bases at V and 0 bases at J, leaving 2 bases unmatched. CDR1 is DFQATT, CDR2 SNEGSKA, per germline (reference sequence). The CDR3 runs 15 residues. The CDR3 DNA reads as TGCAGTGCTCGGGGACTAGCGGGGAGCACAGATACGCAGTATTTT. Its protein product is CSARGLAGSTDTQYF.

The chain couples TRBV24-1 to TRBJ1-5; the D is unclear. Germline CDR1 reads KGHDR; CDR2 reads SFDVKD. V gave up 2 bases and J gave up 4 bases, with 5 bases separating them. This CDR3 contains 13 residues. The CDR3 DNA is TGTGCCACCAGTGATTCCGAGAATCAGCCCCAGCATTTT. Amino acids: CATSDSENQPQHF.

This clonotype occurred a few times. This sequence joins TRBV4-1 and TRBJ2-1, with D hard to call. CDR1 and CDR2 from the germline V gene are MGHRA and YSYEKL. This CDR3 is built from 15 residues. V gave up 1 base and J gave up 0 bases, with 7 bases separating them. The CDR3 here is CASSQAAPSYNEQFF. The CDR3 DNA reads TGCGCCAGCAGCCAAGCGGCCCCCTCCTACAATGAGCAGTTCTTC.

The genes are TRBV5-1 and TRBJ1-2; 8 bases are a match to TRBD1. V was pared by 4 bases and J by 3 bases, with 5 bases of the junction left unmatched. This CDR3 comprises 14 residues. Germline-derived CDR1 and CDR2 are SGHRS and YFSETQ. The CDR3 DNA reads TGCGCCAGCAGCCACGGACAGGGTGACTATGGCTACACCTTC. This codes for CASSHGQGDYGYTF. Supplemented by reference TRBV5-1 and TRBJ1-2, the full variable domain reads KAGVTQTPRYLIKTRGQQVTLSCSPISGHRSVSWYQQTPGQGLQFLFEYFSETQRNKGNFPGRFSGRQFSNSRSEMNVSTLELGDSALYLCASSHGQGDYGYTFGSGTRLTVV.

The chain joins TRBV27 to TRBJ2-2, with 11 bases fitting TRBD1. The CDR3 is 15 residues long. V lost 4 bases and J lost 4; bases outside the gene matches: 2. Germline loops: CDR1 MNHEY, CDR2 SMNVEV (reference sequence). CDR3 DNA: TGTGCCAGCAGTTACGGGACAGGGGGCACCGGGGAGCTGTTTTTT. This sequence encodes CASSYGTGGTGELFF.

The chain carries TRBV6-2 or TRBV6-3 and TRBJ2-1; 8 bases are shared with TRBD2. The CDR3 is 18 amino acids. The germline V gene has CDR1 MNHEY and CDR2 SVGEGT. Germline trimming cut 5 bases from V and 2 bases from J; bases unmatched to any gene: 14. The CDR3 region has the DNA TGTGCCAGCAGTCTCTCCTTCTTACTAGCGGAGGCCTACAATGAGCAGTTCTTC. This sequence encodes CASSLSFLLAEAYNEQFF.

This clonotype was seen a few times. The J gene is TRBJ2-2, the V gene TRBV7-9; TRBD2 agrees at 11 bases. This CDR3 spans 16 amino acids. The junction had 9 bases not matched to a gene; V was cut back by 5 bases and J by 7 bases. CDR1 SEHNR and CDR2 FQNEAQ come from the germline V gene (reference sequence). The CDR3 DNA is TGTGCCAGCAGCAATGCTCGACTAGCGGGATTCGGGGAGCTGTTTTTT. It specifies CASSNARLAGFGELFF. The entire variable domain, with the rest obtained from reference TRBV7-9 and TRBJ2-2, is as follows: DTGVSQNPRHKITKRGQNVTFRCDPISEHNRLYWYRQTLGQGPEFLTYFQNEAQLEKSRLLSDRFSAERPKGSFSTLEIQRTEQGDSAMYLCASSNARLAGFGELFFGEGSRLTVL.

The rearrangement joins TRBV25-1 to TRBJ2-1, with D perhaps assigned TRBD1 or TRBD2 (6 bases each). Per germline, CDR1 MGHDK and CDR2 SYGVNS. V was cut by 2 bases and J by 1 base, with 18 bases left in between. CDR3 length: 18 residues. CDR3: CASSESPGASKSYNEQFF. The CDR3 DNA sequence: TGTGCCAGCAGTGAAAGTCCGGGGGCGTCGAAATCCTACAATGAGCAGTTCTTC. The complete variable domain, with remaining parts taken from reference TRBV25-1 and TRBJ2-1, reads EADIYQTPRYLVIGTGKKITLECSQTMGHDKMYWYQQDPGMELHLIHYSYGVNSTEKGDLSSESTVSRIRTEHFPLTLESARPSHTSQYLCASSESPGASKSYNEQFFGPGTRLTVL.

The gene calls are TRBV12-3 or TRBV12-4 and TRBJ2-3, with 9 bases aligning to TRBD1. The ends lost 5 bases at V and 4 bases at J; junction bases unmatched: 4. The CDR3 sequence is 14 residues long. CDR3 DNA sequence: TGTGCCAGCAGTCAGACAGGGGGGCCAGATACGCAGTATTTT. It specifies CASSQTGGPDTQYF.